This T cell receptor (beta chain) appears in the sequencing data of a study of blood T cell repertoires in COVID-19. Study as a whole: COVID-19 samples, acute and convalescent, were from the United States, Italy and Spain.

Germline V gene lookup returns CDR1 MNHEY and CDR2 SMNVEV (reference sequence). The CDR3 is 14 residues long. The V and J ends lost 3 bases and 2 bases respectively, with 11 bases between them. The Seattle site enrolled patients during active infection and followed them longitudinally. Per the authors' pipeline: Cell counts per sample came from amplifying reference gene primers. Produced via immunoSEQ multiplex PCR; TCRdb's table is partial and in-frame only. The V and J calls and clone size were taken over from that table, and D and trimming were inferred from the DNA. The table includes 87,000 or so clones, 90% detected once.

The chain recombines TRBV27 with TRBJ2-7; D possibly corresponds to TRBD2 (5 bases). Sequencing was carried out using peripheral blood. The source of this sequence is a man aged 18 to 30 with COVID-19, enrolled during active disease. As DNA, the CDR3 is TGTGCCAGCAGTTTTCTAGCAGTCCCCTACGAGCAGTACTTC. Translated, it gives CASSFLAVPYEQYF.